These T cell receptor beta chains were read from a single sample in a study of blood T cell repertoires in COVID-19. Assay: immunoSEQ multiplex PCR; the TCRdb copy retains only in-frame clones and omits some. Of just over 350,000 clones in the sample, over 75% were seen once. Sequencing was carried out using PBMCs or T cells enriched from blood (not recorded which). These receptors came from a woman aged 25 to 39 who had recovered from COVID-19. The CDR3 runs from the conserved cysteine through the conserved F or W. The D gene is left open where the match is weak. Where a row states a size, it is once, few, many or the class of an expanded clone; other rows omit it.

d_gene | j_gene | abundance | len | v_gene | CDR3nt | CDR3aa
. | TRBJ2-1 | . | 14 | TRBV5-1 | TGCGCCAGCAGCTTGGGACAGAGCTACAATGAGCAGTTCTTC | CASSLGQSYNEQFF
. | TRBJ1-2 | . | 12 | TRBV13 | TGTGCCAGCAGCGCAACTAACTATGGCTATACCTTC | CASSATNYGYTF
. | TRBJ1-3 | . | 13 | TRBV27 | TGTGCCACGGGAAGGGCCTCTGGAAACACCATATATTTT | CATGRASGNTIYF
TRBD1 | TRBJ1-6 | . | 16 | TRBV7-9 | TGTGCCAGCAGCTTAGCGTGGGGGGACAGGGAATCACCCCTCCACTTT | CASSLAWGDRESPLHF
TRBD1 | TRBJ2-4 | . | 16 | TRBV2 | TGTGCCAGCAGCGGGGGGACAGGGCACTTACAAAACATTCAGTACTTC | CASSGGTGHLQNIQYF
TRBD2 | TRBJ2-7 | . | 16 | TRBV4-1 | TGCGCCAGCAGCCAAGATCGAAGCGGGGTATCCTACGAGCAGTACTTC | CASSQDRSGVSYEQYF
. | TRBJ1-1 | . | 14 | TRBV7-9 | TGTGCCAGCAGCTTAGATACTACACAGGGAGAAGCTTTCTTT | CASSLDTTQGEAFF
. | TRBJ1-1 | . | 11 | TRBV28 | TGTGCCAGCAGTTTTGAGGGATTTGCTTTCTTT | CASSFEGFAFF
. | TRBJ2-1 | few | 15 | TRBV19 | TGTGCCAGTAGTATAGGGCAGGTTTTCGACAATGAGCAGTTCTTC | CASSIGQVFDNEQFF
. | TRBJ2-7 | . | 14 | TRBV19 | TGTGCCAGTAGTATAGCTGGTACAGGCTACGAGCAGTACTTC | CASSIAGTGYEQYF
TRBD2 | TRBJ2-7 | . | 15 | TRBV7-9 | TGTGCCAGCAGCTTAGGGGCAGGGAGGGCCTACGAGCAGTACTTC | CASSLGAGRAYEQYF
TRBD1 | TRBJ1-1 | . | 13 | TRBV12-3/TRBV12-4 | TGTGCCAGCAGTACCGGACAGGGGACTCAAGCTTTCTTT | CASSTGQGTQAFF
. | TRBJ1-1 | . | 15 | TRBV7-9 | TGTGCCAGCAGCTTAGATTTCGGTAGTGGCACTGAAGCTTTCTTT | CASSLDFGSGTEAFF
. | TRBJ1-3 | few | 13 | TRBV5-4 | TGTGCCAGCAGCGATTCAGTCGGGGACACCATATATTTT | CASSDSVGDTIYF
. | TRBJ2-7 | . | 14 | TRBV4-1 | TGCGCCAGCAGCCAAGATGCTAACTCCTACGAGCAGTACTTC | CASSQDANSYEQYF
. | TRBJ2-1 | . | 13 | TRBV7-9 | TGTGCCAGCAGCCCCCCTGAGGGTAATGAGCAGTTCTTC | CASSPPEGNEQFF
. | TRBJ1-1 | many | 13 | TRBV5-8 | TGTGCCAGCAGCGGGGGACAGAACACTGAAGCTTTCTTT | CASSGGQNTEAFF
. | TRBJ1-2 | . | 12 | TRBV10-3 | TGTGCCACCGCGGCGTCGAAGGATGGCTACACCTTC | CATAASKDGYTF
. | TRBJ2-2 | . | 13 | TRBV21-1 | TGTGCCAGCAGCAAAGGTAGCGGGGGGGAGCTGTTTTTT | CASSKGSGGELFF
. | TRBJ1-5 | . | 13 | TRBV30 | TGTGCCTGGAGTGTAAGCAGGGGCCAGCCCCAGCATTTT | CAWSVSRGQPQHF
. | TRBJ2-2 | . | 19 | TRBV7-2 | TGTGCCAGCAGCCCACTGGGGGGACAGCTATTCCCGAACACCGGGGAGCTGTTTTTT | CASSPLGGQLFPNTGELFF
. | TRBJ2-7 | . | 15 | TRBV7-8 | TGTGCCAGCAGCTTAAACAGGGCCCTTTCCTACGAGCAGTACTTC | CASSLNRALSYEQYF
. | TRBJ1-1 | . | 18 | TRBV12-5 | TGTGCTAGTGGTTTGGTACTTGGGGACATTTACATGAACACTGAAGCTTTCTTT | CASGLVLGDIYMNTEAFF